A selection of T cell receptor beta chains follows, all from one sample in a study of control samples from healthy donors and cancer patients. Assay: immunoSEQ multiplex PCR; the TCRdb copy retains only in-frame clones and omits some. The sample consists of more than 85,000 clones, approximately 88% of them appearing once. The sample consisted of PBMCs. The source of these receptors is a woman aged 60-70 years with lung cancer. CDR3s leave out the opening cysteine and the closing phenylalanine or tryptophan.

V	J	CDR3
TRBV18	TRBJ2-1	ASSLSGTELNEQF
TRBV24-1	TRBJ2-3	ATSDKRAGSTDTQY
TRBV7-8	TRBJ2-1	ASSRDRLPPRDEQF
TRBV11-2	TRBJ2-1	ASSSRGGSEQF
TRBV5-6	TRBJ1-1	ASSLYGGSAGTEAF
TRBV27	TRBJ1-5	ASSPRQGRQPQH
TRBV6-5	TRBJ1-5	ASSFDRGHNQPQH
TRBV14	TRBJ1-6	ASSQAKSPLH
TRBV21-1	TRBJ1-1	ASSRKTGGDTEAF
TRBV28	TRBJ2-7	ASSFPSTYEQY
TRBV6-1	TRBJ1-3	ASSEHISNTIY
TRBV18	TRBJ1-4	ASSPVKDEKLF
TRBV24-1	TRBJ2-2	ATSGQGLDTGELF
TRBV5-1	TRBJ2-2	ASSSGQGSAGELF
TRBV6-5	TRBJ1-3	ASSSGQGHSGNTIY
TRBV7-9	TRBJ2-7	ASSFLPYEQY
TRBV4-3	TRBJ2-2	ASSPENTGELF
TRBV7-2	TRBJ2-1	ASSFRPGIGGEQF
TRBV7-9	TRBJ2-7	ASSQTEGGPYEQY
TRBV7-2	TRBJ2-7	ASSLGPRAYEQY
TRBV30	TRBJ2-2	AWSVPSTAPGELF
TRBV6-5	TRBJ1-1	ASSYSQGPNTEAF
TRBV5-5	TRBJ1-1	ASSLAVAEAF
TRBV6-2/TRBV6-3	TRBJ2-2	ASSPYGTGELF